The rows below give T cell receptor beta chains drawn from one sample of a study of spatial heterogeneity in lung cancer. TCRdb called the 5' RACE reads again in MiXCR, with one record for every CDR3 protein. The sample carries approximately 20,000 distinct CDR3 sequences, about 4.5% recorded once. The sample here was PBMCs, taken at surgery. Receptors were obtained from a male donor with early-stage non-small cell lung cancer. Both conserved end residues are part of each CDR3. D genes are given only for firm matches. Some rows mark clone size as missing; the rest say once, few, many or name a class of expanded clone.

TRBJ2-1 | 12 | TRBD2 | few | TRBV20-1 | TGCAGTGCCCAAGCGGGGGGCGGTGAGCAGTTCTTC | CSAQAGGGEQFF
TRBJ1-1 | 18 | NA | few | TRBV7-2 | TGTGCCAGCAGCTTAGAAGGGGACGGCTATTTGATGAACACTGAAGCTTTCTTT | CASSLEGDGYLMNTEAFF
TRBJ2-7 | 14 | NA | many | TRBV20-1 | TGCAGTGCTAGTAAGGGGGAGGGCGCCTACGAGCAGTACTTC | CSASKGEGAYEQYF
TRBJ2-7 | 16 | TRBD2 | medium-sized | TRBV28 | TGTGCCAGCAGTCTCTCCGGGACTAGCGGCTCCTACGAGCAGTACTTC | CASSLSGTSGSYEQYF
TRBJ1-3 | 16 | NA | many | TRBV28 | TGTGCCAGCAGTTTGGGGGGTCCAGGGGCTGGAAACACCATATATTTT | CASSLGGPGAGNTIYF
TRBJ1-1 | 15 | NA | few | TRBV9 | TGTGCCAGCAGCACAGGGTCAGGATCGAACACTGAAGCTTTCTTT | CASSTGSGSNTEAFF
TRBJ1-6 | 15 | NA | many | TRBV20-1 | TGCAGTGCTAGAAGGCGAGACATTGAGAATTCACCCCTCCACTTT | CSARRRDIENSPLHF
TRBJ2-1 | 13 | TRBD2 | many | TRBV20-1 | TGCAGTGTTCCGGGACTAGTCTTCAATGAGCAGTTCTTC | CSVPGLVFNEQFF
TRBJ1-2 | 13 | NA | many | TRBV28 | TGTGCCAGCAGTTTGCCCGACCTAGGGGGCTACACCTTC | CASSLPDLGGYTF
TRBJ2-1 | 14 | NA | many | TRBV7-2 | TGTGCCAGCAGCTTGGGTCCGGGATCCTATGAGCAGTTCTTC | CASSLGPGSYEQFF
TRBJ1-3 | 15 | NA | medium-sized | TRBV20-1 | TGCAGTGCTAGACAGTTGGGGTTCTCTGGAAACACCATATATTTT | CSARQLGFSGNTIYF
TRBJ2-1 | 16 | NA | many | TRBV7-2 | TGTGCCAGCAGCCCACAGCGTCTAGCGCAAATATATGAGCAGTTCTTC | CASSPQRLAQIYEQFF
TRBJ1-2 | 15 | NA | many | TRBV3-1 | TGTGCCAGCAGCCAAGCAGTGGGGGCCGTCTATGGCTACACCTTC | CASSQAVGAVYGYTF
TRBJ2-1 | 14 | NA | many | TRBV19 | TGTGCCAGTAGTATGGCTAGCGTGTACAATGAGCAGTTCTTC | CASSMASVYNEQFF
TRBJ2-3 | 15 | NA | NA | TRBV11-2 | TGTGCCAGCAGCTTAACTAGCTATACCGCAGATACGCAGTATTTT | CASSLTSYTADTQYF
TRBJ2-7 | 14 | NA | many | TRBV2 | TGTGCCAGCAGAGACGGACTGCTAGGATACGAGCAGTACTTC | CASRDGLLGYEQYF
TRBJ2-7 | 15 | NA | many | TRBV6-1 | TGTGCCAGCAGTGATATTTTGGGACGGACCTACGAGCAGTACTTC | CASSDILGRTYEQYF
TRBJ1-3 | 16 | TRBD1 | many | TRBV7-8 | TGTGCCAGCAGCCCAACCCCAGGGACAGGGCTTGGCACCATATATTTT | CASSPTPGTGLGTIYF
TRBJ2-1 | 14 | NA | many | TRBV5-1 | TGCGCTACCAACCGGGACGCCTCCTACAATGAGCAGTTCTTC | CATNRDASYNEQFF
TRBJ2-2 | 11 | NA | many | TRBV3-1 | TGTGCCAGCAGCCAGACCGGGGAGCTGTTTTTT | CASSQTGELFF
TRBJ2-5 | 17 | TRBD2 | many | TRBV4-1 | TGCGCCAGCAGCCAACCATCTAGCGGGAGTTTTCAAGAGACCCAGTACTTC | CASSQPSSGSFQETQYF
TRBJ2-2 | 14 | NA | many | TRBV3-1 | TGTGCCAGCAGCCTGGACAGTTACACCGGGGAGCTGTTTTTT | CASSLDSYTGELFF
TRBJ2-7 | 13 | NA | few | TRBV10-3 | TGTGCCATCAGTGGCCAGGGGGGGTACGAGCAGTACTTC | CAISGQGGYEQYF
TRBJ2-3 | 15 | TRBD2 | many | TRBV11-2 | TGTGCCAGCAGCTTTAGCGGGGGGGCCGCAGATACGCAGTATTTT | CASSFSGGAADTQYF
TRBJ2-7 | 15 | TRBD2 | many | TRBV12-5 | TGTGCTAGTGGGCCGGAAGGGAGGGCCGTAGGCGAGCAGTACTTC | CASGPEGRAVGEQYF
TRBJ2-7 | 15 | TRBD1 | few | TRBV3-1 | TGTGCCAGCAGCCCGAGACAGGGAACCACCTACGAGCAGTACTTC | CASSPRQGTTYEQYF
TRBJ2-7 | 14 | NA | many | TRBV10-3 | TGTGCCATCAGTGAATCGGGGAACTCCTACGAGCAGTACTTC | CAISESGNSYEQYF
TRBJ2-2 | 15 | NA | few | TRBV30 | TGTGCCTGCCCATCGAGACTATTAAACACCGGGGAGCTGTTTTTT | CACPSRLLNTGELFF
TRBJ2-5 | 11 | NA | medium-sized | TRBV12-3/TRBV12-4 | TGTGCCAGCAGTCTCGGACAAACCCAGTACTTC | CASSLGQTQYF
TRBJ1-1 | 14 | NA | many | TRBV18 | TGTGCCAGCTCACCCGTTCAGGAGAACACTGAAGCTTTCTTT | CASSPVQENTEAFF
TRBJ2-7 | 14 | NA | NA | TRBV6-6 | TGTGCCAGCACCCCCGACAGGACTACCTACGAGCAGTACTTC | CASTPDRTTYEQYF
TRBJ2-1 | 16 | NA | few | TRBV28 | TGTGCCAGCAGTTCAGAACGGGGGGCTCACTACAATGAGCAGTTCTTC | CASSSERGAHYNEQFF
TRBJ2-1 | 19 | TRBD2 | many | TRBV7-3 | TGTGCCAGCAGCTTAACGGTACTAGCGGGGGTCGATTGGTTGAATGAGCAGTTCTTC | CASSLTVLAGVDWLNEQFF
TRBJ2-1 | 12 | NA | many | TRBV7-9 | TGTGCCAGCACCCAGCTCGGTTATGAGCAGTTCTTC | CASTQLGYEQFF
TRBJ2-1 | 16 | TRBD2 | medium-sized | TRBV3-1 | TGTGCCAGCAGCCAAGGAGTCAGCGGGGGGCCCCTCGAGCAGTTCTTC | CASSQGVSGGPLEQFF
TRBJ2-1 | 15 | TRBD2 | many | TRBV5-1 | TGCGCCAGCACCCGCGGGGGGGCCATCTTGAATGAGCAGTTCTTC | CASTRGGAILNEQFF
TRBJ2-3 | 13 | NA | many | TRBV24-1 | TGTGCCACCAGTGACAGCCACACAGATACGCAGTATTTT | CATSDSHTDTQYF
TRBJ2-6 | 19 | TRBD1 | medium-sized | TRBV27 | TGTGCCAGCAGTTCCCCTGTGACAGGGGACAGCTCTGGGGCCAACGTCCTGACTTTC | CASSSPVTGDSSGANVLTF
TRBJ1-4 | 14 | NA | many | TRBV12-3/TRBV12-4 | TGTGCCAGCAGTTTATCCGGGACTAATGAAAAACTGTTTTTT | CASSLSGTNEKLFF
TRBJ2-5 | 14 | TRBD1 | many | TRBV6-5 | TGTGCCAGCAGTAGGACAGGGGGCAGAGAGACCCAGTACTTC | CASSRTGGRETQYF
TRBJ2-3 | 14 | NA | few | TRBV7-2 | TGTGCCAGCAGCCCCAGTGGGGTTTCAGATACGCAGTATTTT | CASSPSGVSDTQYF